This entry concerns a single T cell receptor (beta chain). V lost 0 bases to trimming and J lost 2 bases, with 11 bases between them. Germline V gene data show CDR1 as LNHDA and CDR2 as SQIVND (reference sequence). The CDR3 covers 15 residues. This table comes from immunoSEQ multiplex PCR, and its TCRdb copy is limited to in-frame clones, with some not included. The sample has about 89,000 clones; 86% are singletons. The record originates from a study of identifying expanded T cells in peripheral blood. The specimen was blood. The sequence came from a person aged 18 to 75 in good health. V gene TRBV19 combines with J gene TRBJ2-7; the D is unclear. The CDR3 DNA follows: TGTGCCAGTAGTATAGATGGGTCCCCTCCCTACGAGCAGTACTTC. It is translated as CASSIDGSPPYEQYF.